The text below deals with one T cell receptor beta chain. Antigen: not known. This sample stems from a study of shared clonotypes between healthy human individuals. Overall study context: Per-donor plates numbered three CD4 naive, three CD4 memory, two CD8 naive and one CD8 memory. Study results and limitations: Incompleteness in sorted-subset sequencing, despite large depth, was shown by rarefaction. Memory subsets generally showed lower estimated richness than naive subsets.

Here immunoSEQ multiplex PCR was the method, and the copy in TCRdb shows in-frame clones only, minus some. Here the sample spans some 2 million clones, over 85% being singletons. CD45RO-negative, CCR7-selected cells formed the naive CD8 fraction, which excluded terminally differentiated effector memory CD45RA+ cells. Each sample came from a Caucasian adult donor living in Nashville, Tennessee. V was cut by 5 bases and J by 5 bases, with 21 bases left in between. This CDR3 region has 16 residues. The germline CDR1 and CDR2 sequences are SGHVS and FQNEAQ. The sequenced sample was naive CD8+ T cells sorted from blood. The V and J genes are TRBV7-8 and TRBJ2-5; D perhaps matches TRBD2 (5 bases). The receptor was derived from a man aged 18 to 30 in good health. The CDR3 is CASSHIPPASGETQYF. The CDR3 DNA is TGTGCCAGCAGCCATATACCCCCTGCTTCGGGGGAGACCCAGTACTTC.